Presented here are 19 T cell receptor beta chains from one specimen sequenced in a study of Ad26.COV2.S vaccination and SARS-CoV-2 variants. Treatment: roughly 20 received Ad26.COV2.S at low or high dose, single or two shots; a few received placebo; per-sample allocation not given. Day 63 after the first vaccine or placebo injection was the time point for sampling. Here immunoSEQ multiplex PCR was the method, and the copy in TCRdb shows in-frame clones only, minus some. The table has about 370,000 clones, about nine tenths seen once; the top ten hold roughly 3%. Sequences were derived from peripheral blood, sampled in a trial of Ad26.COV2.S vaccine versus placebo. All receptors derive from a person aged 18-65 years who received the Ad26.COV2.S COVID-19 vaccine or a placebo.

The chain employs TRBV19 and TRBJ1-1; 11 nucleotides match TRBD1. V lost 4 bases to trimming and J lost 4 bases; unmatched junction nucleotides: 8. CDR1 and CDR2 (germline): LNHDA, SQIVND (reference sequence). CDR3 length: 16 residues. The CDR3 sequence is CASSKRTGGFPTEAFF. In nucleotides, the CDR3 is TGTGCCAGTAGTAAAAGGACAGGGGGCTTTCCCACTGAAGCTTTCTTT.

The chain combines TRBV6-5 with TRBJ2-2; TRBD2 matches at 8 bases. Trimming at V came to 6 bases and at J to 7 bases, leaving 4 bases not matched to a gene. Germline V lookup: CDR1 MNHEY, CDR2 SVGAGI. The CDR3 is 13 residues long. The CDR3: CASSSTSGGELFF. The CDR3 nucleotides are TGTGCCAGCAGCTCCACTAGCGGCGGGGAGCTGTTTTTT.

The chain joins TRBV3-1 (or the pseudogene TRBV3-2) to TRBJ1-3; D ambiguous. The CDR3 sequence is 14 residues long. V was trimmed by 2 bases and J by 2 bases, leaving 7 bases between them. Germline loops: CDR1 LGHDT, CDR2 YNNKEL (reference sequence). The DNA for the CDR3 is TGTGCCAGCAGCCAATTACGGGCTGGAAACACCATATATTTT. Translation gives CASSQLRAGNTIYF.

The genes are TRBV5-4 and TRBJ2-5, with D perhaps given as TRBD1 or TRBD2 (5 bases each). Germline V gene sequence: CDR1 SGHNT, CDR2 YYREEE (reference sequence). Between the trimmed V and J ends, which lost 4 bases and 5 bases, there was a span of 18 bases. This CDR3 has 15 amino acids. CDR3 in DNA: TGTGCCAGCAGCCGGGACCCGGGATCCGGGGAGACCCAGTACTTC. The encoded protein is CASSRDPGSGETQYF.

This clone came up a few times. The CDR3 is CASSGGLLSNSPLHF. In nucleotides, the CDR3 is TGTGCCAGCAGCGGCGGTCTGTTATCGAATTCACCCCTCCACTTT. The chain is built from TRBV11-2 and TRBJ1-6; no clear D. The CDR3 sequence is 15 residues long. Looked up from germline, CDR1 is SGHAT and CDR2 is FQNNGV. V was cut by 5 bases and J by 7 bases, with 15 bases left in between.

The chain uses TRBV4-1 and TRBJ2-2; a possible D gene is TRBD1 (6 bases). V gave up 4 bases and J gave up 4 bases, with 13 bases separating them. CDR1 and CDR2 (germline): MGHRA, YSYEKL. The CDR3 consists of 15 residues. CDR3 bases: TGCGCCAGCAGCCTCAGGGGACCCCTCACCGGGGAGCTGTTTTTT. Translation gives CASSLRGPLTGELFF.

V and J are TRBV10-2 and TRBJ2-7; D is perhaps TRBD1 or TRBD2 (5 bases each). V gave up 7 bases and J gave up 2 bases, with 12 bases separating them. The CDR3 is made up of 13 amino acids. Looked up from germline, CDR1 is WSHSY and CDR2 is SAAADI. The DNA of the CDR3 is TGCGCCAGCACAAGAGCGGACACCTACGAGCAGTACTTC. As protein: CASTRADTYEQYF.

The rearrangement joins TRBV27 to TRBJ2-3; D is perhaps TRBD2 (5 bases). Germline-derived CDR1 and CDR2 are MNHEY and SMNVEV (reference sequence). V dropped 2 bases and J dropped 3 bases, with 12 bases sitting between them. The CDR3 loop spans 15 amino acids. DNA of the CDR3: TGTGCCAGCAGTTTAGAGGGCTTGGGGACAGATACGCAGTATTTT. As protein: CASSLEGLGTDTQYF.

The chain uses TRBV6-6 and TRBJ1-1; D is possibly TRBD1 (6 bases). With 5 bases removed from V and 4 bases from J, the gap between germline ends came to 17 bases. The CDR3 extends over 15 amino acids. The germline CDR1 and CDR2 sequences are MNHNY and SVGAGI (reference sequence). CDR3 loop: CASSNNRARTTEAFF. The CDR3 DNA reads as TGTGCCAGCAGTAACAACAGGGCTCGCACCACTGAAGCTTTCTTT.

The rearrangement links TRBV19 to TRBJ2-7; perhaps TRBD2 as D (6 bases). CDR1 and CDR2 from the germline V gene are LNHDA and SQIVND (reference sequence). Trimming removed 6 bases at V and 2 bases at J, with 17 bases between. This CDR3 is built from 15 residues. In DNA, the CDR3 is TGTGCCAGTAGACCGGCCCGGGACTCTCCCTACGAGCAGTACTTC. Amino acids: CASRPARDSPYEQYF.

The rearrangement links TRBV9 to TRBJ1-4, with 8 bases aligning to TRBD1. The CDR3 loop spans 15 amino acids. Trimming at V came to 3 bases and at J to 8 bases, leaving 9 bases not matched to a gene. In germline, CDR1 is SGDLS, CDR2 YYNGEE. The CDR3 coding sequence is TGTGCCAGCAGCGGACCGGGACAGGTGGGAGAAAAACTGTTTTTT. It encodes CASSGPGQVGEKLFF.

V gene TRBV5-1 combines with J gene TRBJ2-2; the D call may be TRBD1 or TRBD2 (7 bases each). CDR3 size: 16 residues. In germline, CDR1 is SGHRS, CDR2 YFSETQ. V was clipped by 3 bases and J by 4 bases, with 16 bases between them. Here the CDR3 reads CASSSGGGQSTGELFF. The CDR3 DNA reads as TGCGCCAGCAGCTCAGGGGGGGGCCAGTCCACCGGGGAGCTGTTTTTT.

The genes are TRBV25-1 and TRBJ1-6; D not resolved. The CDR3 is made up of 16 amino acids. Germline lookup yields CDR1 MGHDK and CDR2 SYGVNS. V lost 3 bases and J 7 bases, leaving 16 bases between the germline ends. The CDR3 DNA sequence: TGTGCCAGCAGTGATCGAGGTATGGTCGTCAATTCACCCCTCCACTTT. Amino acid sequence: CASSDRGMVVNSPLHF.

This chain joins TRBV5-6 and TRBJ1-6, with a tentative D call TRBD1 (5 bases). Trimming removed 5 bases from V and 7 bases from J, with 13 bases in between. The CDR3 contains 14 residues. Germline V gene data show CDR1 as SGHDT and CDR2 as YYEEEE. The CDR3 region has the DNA TGTGCCAGCAGTTTTGCGAGGGGAAATTCACCCCTCCACTTT. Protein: CASSFARGNSPLHF.

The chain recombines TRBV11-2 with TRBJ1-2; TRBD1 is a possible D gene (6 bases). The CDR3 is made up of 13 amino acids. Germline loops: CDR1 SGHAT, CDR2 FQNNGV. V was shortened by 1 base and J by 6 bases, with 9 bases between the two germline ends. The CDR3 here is CASSLGTEDGYTF. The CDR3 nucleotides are TGTGCCAGCAGCTTAGGGACAGAAGATGGCTACACCTTC.

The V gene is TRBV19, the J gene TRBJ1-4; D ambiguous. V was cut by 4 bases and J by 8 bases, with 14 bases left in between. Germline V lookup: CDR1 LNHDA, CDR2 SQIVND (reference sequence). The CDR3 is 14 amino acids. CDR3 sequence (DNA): TGTGCCAGTAGTAACCCGGGCCTTGGGGAAAAACTGTTTTTT. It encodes CASSNPGLGEKLFF.

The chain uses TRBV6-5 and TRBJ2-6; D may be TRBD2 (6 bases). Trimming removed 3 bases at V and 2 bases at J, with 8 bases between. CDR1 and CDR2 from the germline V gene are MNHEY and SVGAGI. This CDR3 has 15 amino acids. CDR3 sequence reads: CASSYSGAGANVLTF. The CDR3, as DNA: TGTGCCAGCAGTTATTCGGGGGCTGGGGCCAACGTCCTGACTTTC.

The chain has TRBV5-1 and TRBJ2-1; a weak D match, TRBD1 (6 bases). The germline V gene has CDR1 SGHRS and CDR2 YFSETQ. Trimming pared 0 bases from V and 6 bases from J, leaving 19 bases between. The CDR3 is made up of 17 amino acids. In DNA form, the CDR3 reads TGCGCCAGCAGCTTGGGGACCCTCGGGACAATAATCAATGAGCAGTTCTTC. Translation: CASSLGTLGTIINEQFF. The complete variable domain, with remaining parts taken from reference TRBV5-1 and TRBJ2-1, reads KAGVTQTPRYLIKTRGQQVTLSCSPISGHRSVSWYQQTPGQGLQFLFEYFSETQRNKGNFPGRFSGRQFSNSRSEMNVSTLELGDSALYLCASSLGTLGTIINEQFFGPGTRLTVL.

Here the CDR3 DNA reads TGTGCCACCAGTGATAAGGGACAGGCTTTAGAGCCCCAGCATTTT. Its translation: CATSDKGQALEPQHF. The gene calls are TRBV24-1 and TRBJ1-5, with 8 bases fitting TRBD1. The CDR3 runs 15 residues. V shed 3 bases, J shed 8 bases, and the junction held 8 bases outside the gene matches. From germline, CDR1 is KGHDR and CDR2 SFDVKD.